The 4 T cell receptor beta chains given below trace back to one sample, sequenced in a study of T cell responses to AZD1222 COVID-19 vaccine. This table comes from immunoSEQ multiplex PCR, and its TCRdb copy is limited to in-frame clones, with some not included. Altogether 190,000 or so clones are present, more than 75% being singletons, with the ten largest covering approximately 26%. The sequences come from peripheral blood, collected 28 days after the second AZD1222 dose. The origin of the receptors is an adult who received the AZD1222 COVID-19 vaccine.

The chain has TRBV6-1 and TRBJ1-4; D call uncertain. V lost 1 base to trimming and J lost 4 bases, with 16 bases between them. The CDR3 loop spans 17 amino acids. Germline V gives CDR1 MNHNS, CDR2 SASEGT. This CDR3 is CASSEGTHGGFNEKLFF. The DNA of the CDR3 is TGTGCCAGCAGTGAAGGAACCCACGGCGGGTTTAATGAAAAACTGTTTTTT.

The chain links TRBV19 to TRBJ2-7; 11 nucleotides align to TRBD2. After removal of 9 bases from V and 0 bases from J, the junction contained 7 bases not matched to a gene. CDR1 and CDR2 (germline): LNHDA, SQIVND (reference sequence). The CDR3 is made up of 15 amino acids. The CDR3 DNA follows: TGTGCCAGCTCACTAGCGGGAGTTTCCTCCTACGAGCAGTACTTC. Residues: CASSLAGVSSYEQYF.

The chain recombines TRBV6-2 or TRBV6-3 with TRBJ2-5, with 11 bases lining up with TRBD1. Germline CDR1 is MNHEY and CDR2 is SVGEGT. With 2 bases clipped from V and 0 bases from J, the junction kept 2 bases outside the gene matches. The CDR3 sequence is 16 residues long. This chain's CDR3 is CASSYGTGGYQETQYF. The CDR3 DNA sequence: TGTGCCAGCAGTTACGGGACAGGGGGATACCAAGAGACCCAGTACTTC.

CDR3 residues: CASSTSEGADEQFF. CDR3 nucleotide sequence: TGTGCCAGCAGCACGTCGGAGGGGGCAGATGAGCAGTTCTTC. The chain couples TRBV28 to TRBJ2-1, with D perhaps TRBD1 (7 bases). Trimming took 6 bases from V and 8 from J, leaving 17 bases between them. This CDR3 region has 14 residues. Germline lookup yields CDR1 MDHEN and CDR2 SYDVKM.